The 23 T cell receptor beta chains listed next were all sequenced from one sample in a study of control samples from healthy donors and cancer patients. TCRdb keeps only in-frame clones here, not all; method: immunoSEQ multiplex PCR. The sample lists 130,000 or so clones; roughly 90% were seen once. Sequences were obtained from blood. The receptors originated from a man aged 45-65 years in good health.

As to this clone: This sample also contains other DNA sequences that code for the same CDR3. J is TRBJ1-5 and V is TRBV4-1, with D possibly being TRBD1 (5 bases). The V end lost 0 bases, the J end lost 4 bases, and 7 bases lay between the germline ends. The CDR3 is 14 residues long. CDR1 is MGHRA, CDR2 YSYEKL, per germline. The CDR3 DNA reads TGCGCCAGCAGCCAAGATCGGGGGAATCAGCCCCAGCATTTT. It yields the protein CASSQDRGNQPQHF.

The V gene is TRBV13, the J gene TRBJ1-1, with TRBD1 as a possible D gene (6 bases). V was pared by 0 bases and J by 5 bases, with 10 bases between. CDR3 size: 14 residues. Germline-derived CDR1 and CDR2 are PRHDT and FYEKMQ (reference sequence). As DNA, the CDR3 is TGTGCCAGCAGCTTAGGACAGGGCTATACTGAAGCTTTCTTT. Amino acids: CASSLGQGYTEAFF. Combining the CDR3 with reference TRBV13 and TRBJ1-1 gives the whole variable domain AAGVIQSPRHLIKEKRETATLKCYPIPRHDTVYWYQQGPGQDPQFLISFYEKMQSDKGSIPDRFSAQQFSDYHSELNMSSLELGDSALYFCASSLGQGYTEAFFGQGTRLTVV.

The chain uses TRBV7-2 and TRBJ1-1; possibly TRBD1 for D (5 bases). Trimming took off 6 bases at V and 10 bases at J, with 21 bases between the two ends. The CDR3 totals 14 residues. Looked up from germline, CDR1 is SGHTA and CDR2 is FQGNSA. The DNA of the CDR3 is TGTGCCAGCAGTCCAAAGGGCGGGGCCCTGCGAGCTTTCTTT. Amino acids: CASSPKGGALRAFF.

The chain combines TRBV30 with TRBJ1-6; 8 bases match TRBD1. The CDR3 spans 15 residues. Germline loops: CDR1 GTSNPN, CDR2 SVGIG (reference sequence). The junction had 13 bases not matched to a gene; V was cut back by 4 bases and J by 11 bases. Here the CDR3 DNA reads TGTGCCTGGACGGATCCAACAGGGGGTATTGCACCCCTCCACTTT. Translation gives CAWTDPTGGIAPLHF. The whole variable domain, remainder taken from reference TRBV30 and TRBJ1-6, is SQTIHQWPATLVQPVGSPLSLECTVEGTSNPNLYWYRQAAGRGLQLLFYSVGIGQISSEVPQNLSASRPQDRQFILSSKKLLLSDSGFYLCAWTDPTGGIAPLHFGNGTRLTVT.

The V and J genes are TRBV19 and TRBJ2-7, with TRBD1 as a possible D gene (6 bases). The V end lost 3 bases, the J end lost 2 bases, and 11 bases lay between the germline ends. The length of the CDR3 is 14 residues. Germline V gene sequence: CDR1 LNHDA, CDR2 SQIVND (reference sequence). CDR3 bases: TGTGCCAGTAGTATCCAGACAGGTCCCTACGAGCAGTACTTC. This translates into CASSIQTGPYEQYF.

The rearrangement joins TRBV29-1 to TRBJ2-1; D gene uncertain. CDR1 SQVTM and CDR2 ANQGSEA come from the germline V gene. This CDR3 has 11 amino acids. V was clipped by 3 bases and J by 4 bases, with 4 bases between them. CDR3 coding DNA: TGCAGCGTTGACCTTTACAATGAGCAGTTCTTC. This encodes CSVDLYNEQFF.

This clone has only a few counts. The chain has TRBV3-1 (or the pseudogene TRBV3-2) and TRBJ1-6; D is unclear. CDR3 length equals 13 residues. The V and J ends lost 1 base and 7 bases respectively, with 5 bases between them. Germline V gene data show CDR1 as LGHDT and CDR2 as YNNKEL (reference sequence). CDR3 sequence (DNA): TGTGCCAGCAGCCAAGCTCGCAATTCACCCCTCCACTTT. Amino acids: CASSQARNSPLHF.

For the CDR3, the DNA is TGTGCCAGCAGTTACGCGCAACCGGGGGGACAGACGGAAAAACTGTTTTTT. It translates to CASSYAQPGGQTEKLFF. The rearrangement joins TRBV6-2 or TRBV6-3 to TRBJ1-4; the match to TRBD1 covers 7 bases. The trim removed 2 bases at V and 8 bases at J, leaving 14 bases unmatched. The CDR3 is 17 residues long. CDR1 and CDR2 (germline): MNHEY, SVGEGT.

This chain uses TRBV5-4 with TRBJ2-2; the D is unclear. The CDR3 extends over 15 amino acids. CDR1 and CDR2 from the germline V gene are SGHNT and YYREEE (reference sequence). V lost 4 bases, J lost 3 bases, and 13 bases lay in between. The CDR3: CASSPIVGHTGELFF. In nucleotides, the CDR3 is TGTGCCAGCAGCCCGATCGTCGGGCACACCGGGGAGCTGTTTTTT. Together with reference TRBV5-4 and TRBJ2-2, the CDR3 gives the full variable domain: ETGVTQSPTHLIKTRGQQVTLRCSSQSGHNTVSWYQQALGQGPQFIFQYYREEENGRGNFPPRFSGLQFPNYSSELNVNALELDDSALYLCASSPIVGHTGELFFGEGSRLTVL.

V is TRBV25-1 and J is TRBJ1-3, with a tentative D call TRBD1 (6 bases). Germline lookup yields CDR1 MGHDK and CDR2 SYGVNS. Trimming pared 8 bases from V and 1 base from J, leaving 9 bases between. The CDR3 spans 13 residues. The CDR3 region is CASGQSSGNTIYF. Written as DNA, the CDR3 is TGTGCCAGCGGACAGAGTTCTGGAAACACCATATATTTT.

The chain uses TRBV5-4 and TRBJ1-1; TRBD1 might be the D (6 bases). Germline-derived CDR1 and CDR2 are SGHNT and YYREEE (reference sequence). With 4 bases removed from V and 7 bases from J, the gap between germline ends came to 14 bases. The length of the CDR3 is 13 residues. The CDR3 loop is CASSAGVEYEAFF. The CDR3 DNA sequence: TGTGCCAGCAGCGCAGGGGTGGAGTATGAAGCTTTCTTT.

This chain joins TRBV9 and TRBJ1-1; unclear D gene. CDR1 is SGDLS and CDR2 is YYNGEE in the germline V gene. V was trimmed by 1 base and J by 3 bases, leaving 10 bases between them. CDR3 length: 14 residues. CDR3 sequence: CASSVSTTDTEAFF. The CDR3 bases are TGTGCCAGCAGCGTAAGCACAACGGACACTGAAGCTTTCTTT. The full variable domain, in which reference TRBV9 and TRBJ1-1 provide the parts outside the CDR3, is DSGVTQTPKHLITATGQRVTLRCSPRSGDLSVYWYQQSLDQGLQFLIQYYNGEERAKGNILERFSAQQFPDLHSELNLSSLELGDSALYFCASSVSTTDTEAFFGQGTRLTVV.

This clone has only a few counts. This chain links TRBV25-1 with TRBJ1-1; TRBD1 might be the D (6 bases). The CDR3 is made up of 13 amino acids. With 6 bases removed from V and 6 bases from J, the gap between germline ends came to 14 bases. The germline CDR1 and CDR2 sequences are MGHDK and SYGVNS. The CDR3 nucleotides read TGTGCCAGCAGCCGAGGGGGTTACGCTGAAGCTTTCTTT. This encodes CASSRGGYAEAFF.

The genes are TRBV5-1 and TRBJ1-4; a weak D match, TRBD1 (6 bases). The CDR3 consists of 17 residues. Trimming stripped 0 bases from V and 7 bases from J, with 19 bases between. Per germline, CDR1 SGHRS and CDR2 YFSETQ. In nucleotides, the CDR3 is TGCGCCAGCAGCTTGGGGCGGGGGCCCGGGTCGGGTGAAAAACTGTTTTTT. Translated, it gives CASSLGRGPGSGEKLFF.

Regarding this clone: One end of the junction varies from germline; a read error may be responsible. J is TRBJ1-1 and V is TRBV5-1; D gene unclear. CDR3 length: 13 amino acids. CDR1 SGHRS and CDR2 YFSETQ come from the germline V gene. This CDR3 reads CASSLGRNAEAFF. The DNA of the CDR3 is TGCGCCAGCAGCTTAGGAAGGAACGCTGAAGCTTTCTTT.

The chain carries TRBV4-1 and TRBJ2-5, with D perhaps assigned TRBD1 or TRBD2 (6 bases each). Trimming took 1 base from V and 2 from J, leaving 8 bases between them. There are 14 residues in the CDR3. Germline CDR1 and CDR2: MGHRA and YSYEKL. The CDR3 nucleotides read TGCGCCAGCAGCCAAGGGAGGGGGCAAGAGACCCAGTACTTC. This sequence encodes CASSQGRGQETQYF.

V gene TRBV9 combines with J gene TRBJ2-5; TRBD1 might be the D (5 bases). Germline loops: CDR1 SGDLS, CDR2 YYNGEE. This CDR3 spans 15 amino acids. The germline V and J ends were trimmed by 2 bases and 4 bases, with 15 bases remaining between them. CDR3: CASSVSPGPAETQYF. The CDR3 coding sequence is TGTGCCAGCAGCGTTTCTCCAGGGCCTGCAGAGACCCAGTACTTC.

The V gene is TRBV23-1, the J gene TRBJ2-5, with a tentative D call TRBD2 (6 bases). TRBV23-1 is identified as an open reading frame with a role that is uncertain. The CDR3 sequence is 15 residues long. V lost 0 bases and J lost 3, with 11 bases in between. CDR3 sequence: CASSQSTSREETQYF. Written as DNA, the CDR3 is TGCGCCAGCAGTCAATCGACTAGTCGGGAAGAGACCCAGTACTTC.

This sequence joins TRBV11-2 and TRBJ2-3; the match to TRBD1 covers 8 bases. The CDR3 totals 16 residues. Losses at the gene ends were 4 bases for V and 6 bases for J; bases not matched to a gene: 12. Germline V CDR1 and CDR2: SGHAT, FQNNGV. This CDR3 reads CASSSRTLTGEDTQYF. The CDR3 nucleotides read TGTGCCAGCAGCTCACGAACCCTGACAGGGGAGGATACGCAGTATTTT.

The chain carries TRBV6-6 and TRBJ1-4; maybe TRBD1 (5 bases). V lost 2 bases and J 7 bases, leaving 11 bases between the germline ends. The length of the CDR3 is 14 residues. Germline V lookup: CDR1 MNHNY, CDR2 SVGAGI (reference sequence). The CDR3 sequence: CASSYGQGGEKLFF. The CDR3, as DNA: TGTGCCAGCAGTTACGGGCAGGGTGGTGAAAAACTGTTTTTT.

The chain uses TRBV7-6 and TRBJ1-2; TRBD1 aligns across 7 bases. From germline, CDR1 is SGHVS and CDR2 FNYEAQ. The CDR3 has 12 amino acids. Germline trimming cut 5 bases from V and 8 bases from J; bases unmatched to any gene: 5. CDR3 residues: CASSETGEGYTF. In DNA, the CDR3 is TGTGCCAGCAGCGAAACAGGGGAGGGCTACACCTTC.

Of note for this clone: The same CDR3 can be traced to other DNA sequences in this sample. This chain joins TRBV18 and TRBJ1-1; D might be TRBD1 (5 bases). CDR3 length equals 15 residues. V was cut by 0 bases and J by 1 base, with 9 bases left in between. The germline V gene encodes CDR1 KGHSH and CDR2 LQKENI. The CDR3, as DNA: TGTGCCAGCTCACCACCGGGCCAGGGGAACACTGAAGCTTTCTTT. Amino acid sequence: CASSPPGQGNTEAFF.

The V and J genes are TRBV5-1 and TRBJ1-1; D unclear. This CDR3 region has 16 residues. CDR1 and CDR2 (germline): SGHRS, YFSETQ. Trimming took off 2 bases at V and 2 bases at J, with 16 bases between the two ends. The CDR3 loop is CASSLTNKRGNTEAFF. CDR3 bases: TGCGCCAGCAGCTTAACAAATAAAAGAGGTAACACTGAAGCTTTCTTT.